This TCR beta chain was recorded in a study of CD8+ T cells in alopecia areata. Germline V gene lookup returns CDR1 GTSNPN and CDR2 SVGIG (reference sequence). The CDR3 length is 11 residues. Indicated treatment: oral pan-JAK inhibitor, 5-10 mg twice daily. Details on this clone: One end of the junction varies from germline; a read error may be responsible.

In each case, RNA was isolated and then reverse transcribed into cDNA as the sequencing template. TCRdb keeps only in-frame clones here, not all; method: immunoSEQ multiplex PCR. The data contain roughly 230,000 clones, roughly 40% of them singletons. The material sequenced was CD4+ T cells sorted from blood, taken around week 37, from a patient treated with tofacitinib. The rearrangement joins TRBV30 to TRBJ1-2, with a weak D call TRBD1 (6 bases). This receptor was identified in a human donor with alopecia areata. The CDR3 DNA is TGTGCCTGGAGTGAGGGGGGACCGGGAGTCTTC. Residues: CAWSEGGPGVF.